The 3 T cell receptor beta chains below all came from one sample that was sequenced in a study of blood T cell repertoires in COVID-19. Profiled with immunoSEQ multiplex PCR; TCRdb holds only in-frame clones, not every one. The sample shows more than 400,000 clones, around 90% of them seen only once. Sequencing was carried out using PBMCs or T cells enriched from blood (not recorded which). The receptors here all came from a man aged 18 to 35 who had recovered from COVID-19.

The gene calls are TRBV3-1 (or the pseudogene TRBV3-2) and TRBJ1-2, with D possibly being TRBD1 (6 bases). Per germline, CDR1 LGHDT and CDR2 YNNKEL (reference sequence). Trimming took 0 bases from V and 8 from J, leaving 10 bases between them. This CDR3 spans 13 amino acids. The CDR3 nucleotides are TGTGCCAGCAGCCAAGATTGGGGGCGAGGCTACACCTTC. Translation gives CASSQDWGRGYTF.

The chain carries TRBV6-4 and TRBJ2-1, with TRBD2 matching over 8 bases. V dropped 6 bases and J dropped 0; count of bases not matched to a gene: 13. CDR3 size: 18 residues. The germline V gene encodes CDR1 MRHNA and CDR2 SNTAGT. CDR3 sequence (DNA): TGTGCCAGCAGCGATTCCGGGGGAGCGGGGGTCTCCTACAATGAGCAGTTCTTC. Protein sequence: CASSDSGGAGVSYNEQFF.

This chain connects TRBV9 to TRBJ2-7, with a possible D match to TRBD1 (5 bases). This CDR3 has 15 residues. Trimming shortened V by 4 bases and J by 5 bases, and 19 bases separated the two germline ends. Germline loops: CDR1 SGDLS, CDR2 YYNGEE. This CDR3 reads CASSPSSVEGDEQYF. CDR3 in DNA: TGTGCCAGCAGCCCTTCGAGTGTAGAAGGGGACGAGCAGTACTTC.